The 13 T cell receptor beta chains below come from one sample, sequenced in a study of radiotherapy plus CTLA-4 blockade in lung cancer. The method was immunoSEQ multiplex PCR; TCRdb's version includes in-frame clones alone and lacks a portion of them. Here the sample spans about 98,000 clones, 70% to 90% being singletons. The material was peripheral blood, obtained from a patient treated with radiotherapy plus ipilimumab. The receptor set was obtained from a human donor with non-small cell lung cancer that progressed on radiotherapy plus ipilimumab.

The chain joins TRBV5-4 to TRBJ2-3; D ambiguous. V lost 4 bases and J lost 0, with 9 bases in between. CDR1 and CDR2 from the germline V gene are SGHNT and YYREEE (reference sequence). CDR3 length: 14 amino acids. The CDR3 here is CASSLRSSTDTQYF. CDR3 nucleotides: TGTGCCAGCAGCCTGAGGTCTAGCACAGATACGCAGTATTTT.

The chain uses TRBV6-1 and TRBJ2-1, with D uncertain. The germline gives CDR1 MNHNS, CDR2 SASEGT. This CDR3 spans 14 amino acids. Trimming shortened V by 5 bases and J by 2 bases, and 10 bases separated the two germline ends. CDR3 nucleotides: TGTGCCAGCAGTTCCCGACATCCCTACAATGAGCAGTTCTTC. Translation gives CASSSRHPYNEQFF.

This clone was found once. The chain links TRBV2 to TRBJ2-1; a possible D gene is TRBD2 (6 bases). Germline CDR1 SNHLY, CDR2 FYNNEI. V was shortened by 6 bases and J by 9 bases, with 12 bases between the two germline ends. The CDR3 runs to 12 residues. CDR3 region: CASSLRGSEQFF. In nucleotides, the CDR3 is TGTGCCAGCAGCCTCCGGGGGAGTGAGCAGTTCTTC.

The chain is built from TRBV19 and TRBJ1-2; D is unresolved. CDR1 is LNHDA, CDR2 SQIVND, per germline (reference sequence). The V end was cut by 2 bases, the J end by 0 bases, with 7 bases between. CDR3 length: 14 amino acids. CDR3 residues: CASSISVTNYGYTF. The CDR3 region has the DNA TGTGCCAGTAGTATATCGGTCACTAACTATGGCTACACCTTC.

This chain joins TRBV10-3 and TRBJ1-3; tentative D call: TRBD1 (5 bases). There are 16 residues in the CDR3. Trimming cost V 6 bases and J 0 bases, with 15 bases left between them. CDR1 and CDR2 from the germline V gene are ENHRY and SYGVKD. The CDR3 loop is CAIRAGPGTSGNTIYF. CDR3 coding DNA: TGTGCCATCAGAGCGGGACCCGGCACCTCTGGAAACACCATATATTTT.

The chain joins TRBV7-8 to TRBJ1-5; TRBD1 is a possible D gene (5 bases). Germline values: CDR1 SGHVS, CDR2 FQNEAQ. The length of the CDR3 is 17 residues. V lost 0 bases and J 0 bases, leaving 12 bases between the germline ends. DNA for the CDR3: TGTGCCAGCAGCTTAGCGGTCGGGGGATATAGCAATCAGCCCCAGCATTTT. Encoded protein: CASSLAVGGYSNQPQHF.

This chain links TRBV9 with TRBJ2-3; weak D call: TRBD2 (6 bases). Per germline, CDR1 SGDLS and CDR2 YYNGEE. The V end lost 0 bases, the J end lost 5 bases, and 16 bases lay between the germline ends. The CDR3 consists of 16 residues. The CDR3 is CASSVAGGLGRDTQYF. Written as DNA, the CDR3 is TGTGCCAGCAGCGTAGCCGGGGGATTGGGAAGAGATACGCAGTATTTT.

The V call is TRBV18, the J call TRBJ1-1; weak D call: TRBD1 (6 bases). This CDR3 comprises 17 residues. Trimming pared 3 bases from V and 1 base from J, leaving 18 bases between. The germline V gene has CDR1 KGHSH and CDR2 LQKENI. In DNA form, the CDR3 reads TGTGCCAGCTCACCCCGGGGGGGGCCAGCGGGGAACACTGAAGCTTTCTTT. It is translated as CASSPRGGPAGNTEAFF.

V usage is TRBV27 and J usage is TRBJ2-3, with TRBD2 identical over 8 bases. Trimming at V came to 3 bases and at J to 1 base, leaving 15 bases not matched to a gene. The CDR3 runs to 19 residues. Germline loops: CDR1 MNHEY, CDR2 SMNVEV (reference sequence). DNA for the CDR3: TGTGCCAGCAGTTTCCCTACCCCGTTAGCGGGGTACTGCACAGATACGCAGTATTTT. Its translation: CASSFPTPLAGYCTDTQYF.

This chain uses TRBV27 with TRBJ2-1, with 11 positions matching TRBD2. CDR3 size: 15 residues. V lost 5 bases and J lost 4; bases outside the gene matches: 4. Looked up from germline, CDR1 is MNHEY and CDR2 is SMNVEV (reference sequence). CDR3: CASSIIAGGYNEQFF. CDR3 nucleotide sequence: TGTGCCAGCAGTATTATAGCGGGAGGGTACAATGAGCAGTTCTTC.

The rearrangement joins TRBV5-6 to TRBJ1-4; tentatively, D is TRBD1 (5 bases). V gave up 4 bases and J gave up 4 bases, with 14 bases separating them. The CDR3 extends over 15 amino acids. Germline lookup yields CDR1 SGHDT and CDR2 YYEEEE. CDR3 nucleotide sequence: TGTGCCAGCAGCAGACGAGCGGGACTTAATGAAAAACTGTTTTTT. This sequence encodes CASSRRAGLNEKLFF.

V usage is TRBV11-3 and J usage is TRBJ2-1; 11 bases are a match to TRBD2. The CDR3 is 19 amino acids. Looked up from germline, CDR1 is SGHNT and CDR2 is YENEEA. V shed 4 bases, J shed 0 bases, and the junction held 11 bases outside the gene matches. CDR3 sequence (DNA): TGTGCCAGCAGCTGGGGACTAGCGGCTTCTCTCAGCTCCTACAATGAGCAGTTCTTC. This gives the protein CASSWGLAASLSSYNEQFF.

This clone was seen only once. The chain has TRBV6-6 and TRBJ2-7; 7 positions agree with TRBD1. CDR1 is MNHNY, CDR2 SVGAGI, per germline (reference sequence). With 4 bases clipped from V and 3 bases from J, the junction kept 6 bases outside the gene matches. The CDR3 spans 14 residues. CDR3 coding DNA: TGTGCCAGCAGTTTAGGGCAGGGGGACTACGAGCAGTACTTC. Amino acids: CASSLGQGDYEQYF.